Given below is one T cell receptor beta chain in context. Profiling relied on immunoSEQ multiplex PCR, and the TCRdb table lists in-frame clones only, not all of them. The data hold under 300,000 clones, with almost 85% observed a single time. The entry originates in a study of control samples from healthy donors and cancer patients. CDR3 length: 13 amino acids. The V gene lost 4 bases and the J gene lost 2 bases, with 9 bases spanning the gap. Per germline, CDR1 SGHKS and CDR2 YYEKEE (reference sequence). Source material: PBMCs. The rearrangement links TRBV5-5 to TRBJ1-2; weak D call: TRBD1 (5 bases). The sequence came from a woman aged 60-75 years with lung cancer. CDR3: CASSRDGNYGYTF. The CDR3 bases are TGTGCCAGCAGCCGGGACGGAAACTATGGCTACACCTTC.